The 11 T cell receptor beta chains listed next were all sequenced from one sample in a study of blood T cell repertoires in COVID-19 (TCRdb year 2020). Libraries were made using the immunoSEQ multiplex PCR assay. TCRdb limited this immuneACCESS table to in-frame rearrangements with V and J called. A share of clones is missing; checked studies link under half to unresolved V genes, and the rest is unexplained. Present in this sample are about 110,000 clones, about 80% of which were seen just once. The ten largest account for roughly 8% of the sample. Material: peripheral blood. These receptors all stem from a woman aged 40 to 50 with acute or convalescent COVID-19.

This clone has a single count. The chain uses TRBV3-1 (or the pseudogene TRBV3-2) and TRBJ1-6; the D is unclear. Germline CDR1 LGHDT, CDR2 YNNKEL (reference sequence). The CDR3 spans 15 residues. The V gene lost 0 bases and the J gene lost 9 bases, with 12 bases spanning the gap. The CDR3 coding sequence is TGTGCCAGCAGCCAAGATGTCACGGTTTTTTCACCCCTCCACTTT. This translates into CASSQDVTVFSPLHF.

The V gene is TRBV10-3, the J gene TRBJ2-5, with 11 bases matching TRBD2. The CDR3 extends over 15 amino acids. CDR1 is ENHRY and CDR2 is SYGVKD in the germline V gene. V lost 3 bases and J lost 4; bases outside the gene matches: 4. Here the CDR3 reads CAISDTGTSGETQYF. CDR3 bases: TGTGCCATCAGTGATACCGGGACTAGCGGAGAGACCCAGTACTTC.

This sequence joins TRBV9 and TRBJ2-3; 9 bases agree with TRBD2. Germline values: CDR1 SGDLS, CDR2 YYNGEE. The ends lost 1 base at V and 4 bases at J; junction bases unmatched: 7. The CDR3 contains 16 residues. CDR3 protein: CASSVIAGGLPDTQYF. For the CDR3, the DNA is TGTGCCAGCAGCGTAATTGCGGGGGGGCTCCCAGATACGCAGTATTTT.

The gene calls are TRBV7-9 and TRBJ1-1; D gene ambiguous. The CDR3 has 13 amino acids. CDR1 is SEHNR and CDR2 is FQNEAQ in the germline V gene (reference sequence). V was pared by 8 bases and J by 0 bases, with 10 bases between. This CDR3 is CASGRFMNTEAFF. The CDR3 DNA is TGTGCCAGCGGGAGGTTCATGAACACTGAAGCTTTCTTT.

This clone was recorded once. The chain uses TRBV3-1 (or the pseudogene TRBV3-2) and TRBJ2-1; TRBD2 agrees at 15 bases. Germline CDR1 is LGHDT and CDR2 is YNNKEL (reference sequence). J gave up 8 bases and V 7 bases, and 6 bases lay outside the gene matches. The CDR3 covers 15 residues. Here the CDR3 DNA reads TGTGCCAGCACCCCAGGACTAGCGGGGGGGTATGAGCAGTTCTTC. Translating it yields CASTPGLAGGYEQFF.

The chain joins TRBV6-2 or TRBV6-3 to TRBJ1-2; D uncertain. Trimming took 6 bases from V and 5 from J, leaving 10 bases between them. The V gene's germline CDR1 is MNHEY and CDR2 SVGEGT. CDR3 size: 12 residues. The CDR3 coding sequence is TGTGCCAGCAGCATAACAGATTATGGCTACACCTTC. Encoded protein: CASSITDYGYTF.

J is TRBJ2-1 and V is TRBV29-1; 8 nucleotides line up with TRBD1. Germline V gene data show CDR1 as SQVTM and CDR2 as ANQGSEA. This CDR3 contains 13 residues. After removal of 8 bases from V and 8 bases from J, the junction contained 11 bases not matched to a gene. In DNA, the CDR3 is TGCAGCAAAACCGGGACAGGTCTCGATGAGCAGTTCTTC. This gives the protein CSKTGTGLDEQFF.

The J gene is TRBJ2-3, the V gene TRBV2; the match to TRBD2 covers 12 bases. Looked up from germline, CDR1 is SNHLY and CDR2 is FYNNEI. CDR3 length: 14 residues. J gave up 6 bases and V 6 bases, and 4 bases lay outside the gene matches. The CDR3, as DNA: TGTGCCAGCAGGACTAGCGGGGGCTCCGATACGCAGTATTTT. Amino acids: CASRTSGGSDTQYF.

This clone has only a few counts. The chain links TRBV30 to TRBJ1-2; weak D call: TRBD1 (5 bases). Germline V lookup: CDR1 GTSNPN, CDR2 SVGIG (reference sequence). The ends were cut back, 3 bases at V and 3 bases at J, with 8 bases in the middle. This CDR3 region has 12 residues. Here the CDR3 DNA reads TGTGCCTGGAGAGGACAACACTATGGCTACACCTTC. Translation gives CAWRGQHYGYTF.

The chain uses TRBV6-5 and TRBJ1-1; 9 nucleotides line up with TRBD1. The V segment lost 2 bases and the J segment 1 base; nucleotides outside the gene matches: 5. CDR1 is MNHEY, CDR2 SVGAGI, per germline. The CDR3 is made up of 16 amino acids. The CDR3 DNA reads as TGTGCCAGCAGTTACCTACAGGGGGCCGGGAACACTGAAGCTTTCTTT. Translated: CASSYLQGAGNTEAFF.

The J gene is TRBJ2-4, the V gene TRBV21-1; TRBD1 is the table's D call and was not checked against the DNA. TRBV21-1 is a recognized pseudogene. The CDR3 consists of 14 residues. In nucleotides, the CDR3 is TGTGCCAGCAGCAAGGAACAGGCCAAAAACATTCAGTACTTC. Protein: CASSKEQAKNIQYF.